The 21 T cell receptor beta chains below all came from one sample that was sequenced in a study of a mutant IDH1 vaccine in newly diagnosed glioma. These receptors have no known antigen. Time point defined: week 11, during vaccination. Alongside topical imiquimod, each dose of vaccine comprised 300 ug of mutant IDH1 20-mer peptide. Clones were read by immunoSEQ multiplex PCR, and TCRdb kept only the in-frame ones, dropping some. The table shows tens of thousands of clones, with 84% occurring only once. The source material was PBMCs, sampled from a glioma patient whose treatment included an IDH1 peptide vaccine. All receptors derive from a man younger than 40 with glioma.

The chain links TRBV5-4 to TRBJ2-2; TRBD1 agrees at 8 bases. The germline V gene encodes CDR1 SGHNT and CDR2 YYREEE (reference sequence). V lost 0 bases and J lost 4; bases outside the gene matches: 5. This CDR3 has 16 amino acids. This CDR3 reads CASSLVQGARTGELFF. DNA of the CDR3: TGTGCCAGCAGCTTGGTTCAGGGGGCGCGCACCGGGGAGCTGTTTTTT.

The V gene is TRBV11-2, the J gene TRBJ2-2, with D unresolved. Trimming took off 3 bases at V and 8 bases at J, with 13 bases between the two ends. The CDR3 consists of 14 residues. Germline loops: CDR1 SGHAT, CDR2 FQNNGV. The DNA of the CDR3 is TGTGCCAGCAGCTTCTTCAGGCCCGGGGGGGAGCTGTTTTTT. Translated, it gives CASSFFRPGGELFF.

This chain connects TRBV5-1 to TRBJ2-5; no firm D call. This CDR3 region has 11 residues. Germline CDR1 and CDR2: SGHRS and YFSETQ. The V gene lost 4 bases and the J gene lost 5 bases, with 6 bases spanning the gap. DNA of the CDR3: TGCGCCAGCAGCGATCTGGAGACCCAGTACTTC. Amino acid sequence: CASSDLETQYF.

V and J are TRBV7-9 and TRBJ2-7; D call uncertain. Germline loops: CDR1 SEHNR, CDR2 FQNEAQ (reference sequence). The CDR3 extends over 14 amino acids. V shed 3 bases and J shed 1 base, with 10 bases lying between them. CDR3 coding DNA: TGTGCCAGCAGCTTTCCTGGGGTTTCCTACGAGCAGTACTTC. It is translated as CASSFPGVSYEQYF.

This clone has only a few counts. The chain has TRBV2 and TRBJ1-1; D is uncertain. Germline V gene lookup returns CDR1 SNHLY and CDR2 FYNNEI. Trimming cost V 3 bases and J 3 bases, with 2 bases left between them. This CDR3 comprises 11 residues. DNA for the CDR3: TGTGCCAGCAGTGATTACACTGAAGCTTTCTTT. Its protein product is CASSDYTEAFF.

The genes are TRBV5-1 and TRBJ2-3; D not certain. This CDR3 is 14 amino acids long. V lost 0 bases and J lost 4, with 9 bases in between. Germline V lookup: CDR1 SGHRS, CDR2 YFSETQ. Here the CDR3 DNA reads TGCGCCAGCAGCTTGGAGACTTCGGCAGATACGCAGTATTTT. Its protein is CASSLETSADTQYF.

This clone was seen just once. The gene calls are TRBV7-8 and TRBJ2-1; 8 bases are shared with TRBD1. The junction had 3 bases not matched to a gene; V was cut back by 5 bases and J by 0 bases. Germline V gives CDR1 SGHVS, CDR2 FQNEAQ. The CDR3 is 15 residues long. The DNA for the CDR3 is TGTGCCAGCAGCGGGGACAGGAGCTCCTACAATGAGCAGTTCTTC. Encoded protein: CASSGDRSSYNEQFF.

This chain connects TRBV6-5 to TRBJ1-1, with TRBD1 as a possible D gene (6 bases). This CDR3 region has 13 residues. Germline CDR1 reads MNHEY; CDR2 reads SVGAGI. V gave up 5 bases and J gave up 6 bases, with 13 bases separating them. CDR3 sequence reads: CASSPTDSPEAFF. In nucleotides, the CDR3 is TGTGCCAGCAGTCCGACGGACAGCCCTGAAGCTTTCTTT.

V usage is TRBV28 and J usage is TRBJ2-5, with TRBD1 matching 7 bases. The CDR3 has 17 amino acids. Trimming cost V 5 bases and J 4 bases; bases outside gene matches: 16. Per the germline V gene, CDR1 is MDHEN and CDR2 is SYDVKM. CDR3 in amino acids: CASSPDRDGALRETQYF. CDR3 coding DNA: TGTGCCAGCAGTCCCGACAGGGACGGGGCGTTGCGAGAGACCCAGTACTTC.

This chain uses TRBV6-6 with TRBJ1-1; D might be TRBD1 (5 bases). This CDR3 spans 14 amino acids. Germline loops: CDR1 MNHNY, CDR2 SVGAGI (reference sequence). Trimming shortened V by 8 bases and J by 4 bases, and 17 bases separated the two germline ends. The chain's CDR3 is CASHPRGGSTEAFF. Here the CDR3 DNA reads TGTGCCAGCCATCCTCGGGGGGGTAGCACTGAAGCTTTCTTT.

The chain has TRBV21-1 and TRBJ2-7; the D segment call TRBD1 is taken from the table without a DNA check. TRBV21-1 is given as a pseudogene. The CDR3 loop spans 13 amino acids. CDR3: CASSTQVIYEQYF. The CDR3, as DNA: TGTGCCAGCAGCACTCAGGTAATCTACGAGCAGTACTTC.

The chain couples TRBV27 to TRBJ2-3; 15 bases are shared with TRBD2. In germline, CDR1 is MNHEY, CDR2 SMNVEV (reference sequence). The CDR3 is 17 amino acids. The V gene end was trimmed by 3 bases and the J gene end by 4 bases; junction bases not matched to a gene: 5. The CDR3 reads CASSFRTSGRASDTQYF. For the CDR3, the DNA is TGTGCCAGCAGTTTTCGGACTAGCGGGAGGGCCTCAGATACGCAGTATTTT.

This clone was recorded only once. This chain links TRBV7-9 with TRBJ1-6; 7 bases are shared with TRBD1. Trimming at V came to 3 bases and at J to 14 bases, leaving 16 bases not matched to a gene. CDR1 SEHNR and CDR2 FQNEAQ come from the germline V gene (reference sequence). This CDR3 is 16 amino acids long. The CDR3 sequence: CASSFSGTADLGTLHF. For the CDR3, the DNA is TGTGCCAGCAGCTTTTCCGGGACAGCTGACTTGGGGACCCTCCACTTT.

This chain connects TRBV4-1 to TRBJ1-1; D gene uncertain. The CDR3 loop spans 14 amino acids. CDR1 is MGHRA and CDR2 is YSYEKL in the germline V gene. Trimming shortened V by 8 bases and J by 1 base, and 14 bases separated the two germline ends. Written as DNA, the CDR3 is TGCGCCAGCCGCGGACTCCTTAGGAACACTGAAGCTTTCTTT. It codes for CASRGLLRNTEAFF.

This chain uses TRBV7-9 with TRBJ2-5, with unresolved D. The J call is in doubt because the DNA end fits TRBJ2-7 better. Germline CDR1 SEHNR, CDR2 FQNEAQ (reference sequence). This CDR3 is 14 amino acids long. The CDR3 DNA is TGTGCCAGCACCAAATCAGGCGGCTCCTACGAGCAGTACTTC. Residues: CASTKSGGSYEQYF.

The V gene is TRBV5-5, the J gene TRBJ2-1; D perhaps matches TRBD2 (6 bases). V lost 0 bases, J lost 7 bases, and 20 bases lay in between. CDR1 and CDR2 from the germline V gene are SGHKS and YYEKEE (reference sequence). This CDR3 comprises 17 residues. CDR3 loop: CASSLGGGSQVGNEQFF. DNA of the CDR3: TGTGCCAGCAGCTTGGGAGGAGGGAGCCAAGTGGGGAATGAGCAGTTCTTC.

V usage is TRBV5-1 and J usage is TRBJ2-7; D remains ambiguous. CDR1 SGHRS and CDR2 YFSETQ come from the germline V gene. The V end was cut by 0 bases, the J end by 4 bases, with 5 bases between. This CDR3 is 12 amino acids long. The DNA of the CDR3 is TGCGCCAGCAGCTTGGATGGGTACGAGCAGTACTTC. Protein sequence: CASSLDGYEQYF.

The DNA for the CDR3 is TGTGCCAGCAGTAGTGACAGGGGTGACTATGGCTACACCTTC. The encoded protein is CASSSDRGDYGYTF. This rearrangement joins TRBV7-2 to TRBJ1-2; TRBD1 agrees at 8 bases. The CDR3 totals 14 residues. Unmatched junction bases numbered 6, after V lost 6 bases and J lost 3 bases. Germline CDR1 SGHTA, CDR2 FQGNSA.

The V gene is TRBV6-6, the J gene TRBJ1-1, with 10 bases identical to TRBD1. The CDR3 sequence is 13 residues long. V shed 6 bases, J shed 4 bases, and the junction held 2 bases outside the gene matches. Per germline, CDR1 MNHNY and CDR2 SVGAGI (reference sequence). CDR3 protein: CASSRDRGTEAFF. CDR3 DNA: TGTGCCAGCAGCAGGGACAGGGGCACTGAAGCTTTCTTT.

This chain connects TRBV7-2 to TRBJ2-7; D possibly corresponds to TRBD1 (6 bases). CDR1 is SGHTA and CDR2 is FQGNSA in the germline V gene. Trimming took 4 bases from V and 2 from J, leaving 15 bases between them. This CDR3 comprises 15 residues. For the CDR3, the DNA is TGTGCCAGCAGCTCCCTGAGGGACAAAGCCTACGAGCAGTACTTC. As protein: CASSSLRDKAYEQYF.

This rearrangement joins TRBV5-1 to TRBJ1-2; a weak D match, TRBD1 (6 bases). Trimming cost V 0 bases and J 8 bases, with 17 bases left between them. Germline loops: CDR1 SGHRS, CDR2 YFSETQ. The length of the CDR3 is 15 residues. The CDR3 region has the DNA TGCGCCAGCAGCTTGGGGGATTCACAGGGTCAGGGCTACACCTTC. Amino acids: CASSLGDSQGQGYTF.